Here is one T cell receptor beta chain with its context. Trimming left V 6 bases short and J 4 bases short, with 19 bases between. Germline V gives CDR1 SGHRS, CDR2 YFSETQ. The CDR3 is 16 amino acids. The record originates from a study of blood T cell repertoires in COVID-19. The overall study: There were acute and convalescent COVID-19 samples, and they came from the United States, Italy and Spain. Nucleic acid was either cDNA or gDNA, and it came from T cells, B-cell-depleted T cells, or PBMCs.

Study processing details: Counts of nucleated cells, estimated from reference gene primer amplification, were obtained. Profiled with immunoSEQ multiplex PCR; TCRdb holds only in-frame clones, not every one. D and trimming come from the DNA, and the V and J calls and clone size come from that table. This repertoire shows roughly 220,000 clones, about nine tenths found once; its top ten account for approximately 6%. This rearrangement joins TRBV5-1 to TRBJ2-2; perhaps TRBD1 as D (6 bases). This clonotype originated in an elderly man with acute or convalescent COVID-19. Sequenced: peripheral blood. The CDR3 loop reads CASTPGASKLTGELFF. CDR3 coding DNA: TGCGCCAGCACCCCAGGGGCCTCGAAACTCACCGGGGAGCTGTTTTTT.